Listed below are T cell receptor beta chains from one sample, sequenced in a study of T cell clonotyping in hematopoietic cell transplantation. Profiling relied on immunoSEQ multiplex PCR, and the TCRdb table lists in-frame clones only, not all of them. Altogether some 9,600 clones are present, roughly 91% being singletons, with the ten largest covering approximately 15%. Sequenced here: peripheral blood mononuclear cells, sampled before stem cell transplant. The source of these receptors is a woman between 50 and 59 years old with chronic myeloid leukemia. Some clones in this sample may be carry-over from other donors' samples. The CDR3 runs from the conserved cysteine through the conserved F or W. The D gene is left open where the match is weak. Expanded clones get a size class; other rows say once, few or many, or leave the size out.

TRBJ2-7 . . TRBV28 TGTGCCAGCAGTCCCCGCGTGGGGCGAGGGTACGAGCAGTACTTC CASSPRVGRGYEQYF
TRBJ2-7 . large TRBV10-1 TGCGCCAGCAGTGAGGGGCCAGCGGACTACGAGCAGTACTTC CASSEGPADYEQYF
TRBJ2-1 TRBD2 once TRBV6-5 TGTGCCAGCCGGACCAGCGGGAGTACCTACAATGAGCAGTTCTTC CASRTSGSTYNEQFF
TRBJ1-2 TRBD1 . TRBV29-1 TGCAGCGTTGAGGGGACAGGGGGCAATGGCTACACCTTC CSVEGTGGNGYTF
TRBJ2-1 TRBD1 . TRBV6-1 TGTGCCAGCAGTGGGAGACAGGGTGGTGTGGATGAGCAGTTCTTC CASSGRQGGVDEQFF
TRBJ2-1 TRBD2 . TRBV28 TGTGCCAGCAGACCCCCGGGGAGGGCCCGGAATGAGCAGTTCTTC CASRPPGRARNEQFF
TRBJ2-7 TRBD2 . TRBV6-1 TGTGCCAGCAGTGCCCTAGCGGGAGGGCGTACGGGTATTCCCTACGAGCAGTACTTC CASSALAGGRTGIPYEQYF
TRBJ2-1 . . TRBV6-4 TGTGCCAGCAGTGACAGGGAGAACGGGAGAGGGAATGAGCAGTTCTTC CASSDRENGRGNEQFF
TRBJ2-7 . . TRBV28 TGTGCCAGCAGTCCGGGGGCCTACGAGCAGTACTTC CASSPGAYEQYF
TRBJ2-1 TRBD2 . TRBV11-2 TGTGCCAGCAGCTCCGGGAGGGGAGGGAATGAGCAGTTCTTC CASSSGRGGNEQFF
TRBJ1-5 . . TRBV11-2 TGTGCCAGCAGCTTAGACAGAGATCAGCCCCAGCATTTT CASSLDRDQPQHF
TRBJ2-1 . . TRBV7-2 TGTGCCAGCAGCCCCAGTGACGGGAGTTCCTACAATGAGCAGTTCTTC CASSPSDGSSYNEQFF
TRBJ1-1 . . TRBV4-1 TGCGCCAGCAGCCATGAGACACTCACTAATACTGAAGCTTTCTTT CASSHETLTNTEAFF
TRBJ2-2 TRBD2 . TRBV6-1 TGTGCCAGCAGCGCTAGCGGGAGGCGCACCGGGGAGCTGTTTTTT CASSASGRRTGELFF
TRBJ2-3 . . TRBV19 TGTGCCAGTAAGGGATTTAGCACAGATACGCAGTATTTT CASKGFSTDTQYF
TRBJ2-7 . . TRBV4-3 TGCGCCAGCAGCCAAGATAGGGGCAGGAGCTACGAGCAGTACTTC CASSQDRGRSYEQYF
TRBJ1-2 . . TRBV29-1 TGCAGCGTTGTAGAGAACTATGGCTACACCTTC CSVVENYGYTF
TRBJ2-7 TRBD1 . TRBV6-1 TGTGCCAGCAGTGAAATAACTGGGACAGGCCCTCGCGAGCAGTACTTC CASSEITGTGPREQYF
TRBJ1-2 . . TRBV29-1 TGCAGCGCCCGAGGCGGGGGCCTCTATGGCTACACCTTC CSARGGGLYGYTF
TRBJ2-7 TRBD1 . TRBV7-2 TGTGCCAGCAGCTTAGCGGGACAGGGGTACCCCTACGAGCAGTACTTC CASSLAGQGYPYEQYF
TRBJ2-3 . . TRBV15 TGTGCCACCAGCAGAGACCGAGGCGGGAACACAGATACGCAGTATTTT CATSRDRGGNTDTQYF
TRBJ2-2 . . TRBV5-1 TGCGCCAGCAGCTTGGCCGGTATCGCGGGAACCCCCACCGGGGAGCTGTTTTTT CASSLAGIAGTPTGELFF
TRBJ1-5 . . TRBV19 TGTGCCAGTAGTATGGGTTGGGGACGTCGTCAGCCCCAGCATTTT CASSMGWGRRQPQHF
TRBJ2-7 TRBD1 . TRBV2 TGTGCCAGCAAGCGACAGGGCTACGAGCAGTACTTC CASKRQGYEQYF
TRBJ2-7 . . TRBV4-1 TGCGCCAGCAGCCAAGAAGACAGGAAATCCTACGAGCAGTACTTC CASSQEDRKSYEQYF
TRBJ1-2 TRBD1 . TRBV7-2 TGTGCCAGCAGTTTCGGACAGGGATATGGCTACACCTTC CASSFGQGYGYTF
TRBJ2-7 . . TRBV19 TGTGCCAGTTCCAAAGGCGTTTCCTACGAGCAGTACTTC CASSKGVSYEQYF
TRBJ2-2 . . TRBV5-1 TGCGCCAGCAGCTTCATAGGGTTGGTCGGGGAGCTGTTTTTT CASSFIGLVGELFF
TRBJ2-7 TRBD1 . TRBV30 TGTGCCGGCTCCCAATCCCGGACAGGAACCTACGAGCAGTACTTC CAGSQSRTGTYEQYF
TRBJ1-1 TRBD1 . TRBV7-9 TGTGCCAGCAGCTGGGACAGAAACACTGAAGCTTTCTTT CASSWDRNTEAFF
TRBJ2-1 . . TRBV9 TGTGCCAGCAGCGCCCTTGGGTGGGACAATGAGCAGTTCTTC CASSALGWDNEQFF
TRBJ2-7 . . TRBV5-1 TGCGCCAGCAGCGCTCTTAGGGAGAGGCAGAGCCTCTACGAGCAGTACTTC CASSALRERQSLYEQYF